These 14 T cell receptor beta chains originate from one sample sequenced in a study of blood T cell repertoires in COVID-19. Produced via immunoSEQ multiplex PCR; TCRdb's table is partial and in-frame only. This table holds a few hundred thousand clones, around 86% found once. Material for sequencing was PBMCs or T cells enriched from blood (not recorded which). The receptors originated from a woman aged 50 to 65 who had recovered from COVID-19.

The gene calls are TRBV7-3 and TRBJ2-2, with D possibly being TRBD2 (6 bases). Germline loops: CDR1 SGHTA, CDR2 FQGTGA. This CDR3 comprises 14 residues. Trimming cost V 2 bases and J 4 bases, with 8 bases left between them. CDR3 sequence reads: CASSLDSGTGELFF. Written as DNA, the CDR3 is TGTGCCAGCAGCTTAGATAGCGGCACCGGGGAGCTGTTTTTT. Full variable domain (remainder filled in from reference TRBV7-3 and TRBJ2-2): GAGVSQTPSNKVTEKGKYVELRCDPISGHTALYWYRQSLGQGPEFLIYFQGTGAADDSGLPNDRFFAVRPEGSVSTLKIQRTERGDSAVYLCASSLDSGTGELFFGEGSRLTVL.

V gene TRBV6-2 or TRBV6-3 combines with J gene TRBJ1-1, with TRBD1 matching over 9 bases. This CDR3 is built from 16 residues. With V trimmed by 4 bases and J by 7 bases, 13 bases remained unmatched. CDR1 and CDR2 (germline): MNHEY, SVGEGT. The CDR3 reads CASSLQQGASTFEAFF. In nucleotides, the CDR3 is TGTGCCAGCAGTTTACAACAGGGGGCTTCTACTTTTGAAGCTTTCTTT.

The chain recombines TRBV6-5 with TRBJ1-1; tentatively, D is TRBD1 (5 bases). With 2 bases removed from V and 12 bases from J, the gap between germline ends came to 13 bases. In germline, CDR1 is MNHEY, CDR2 SVGAGI. The CDR3 spans 12 residues. The CDR3 region is CASSYTQGGPFF. In DNA, the CDR3 is TGTGCCAGCAGTTACACCCAGGGAGGACCTTTCTTT.

The chain employs TRBV30 and TRBJ2-1, with 9 positions matching TRBD1. The V gene's germline CDR1 is GTSNPN and CDR2 SVGIG (reference sequence). V trimming: 1 base; J trimming: 10 bases; junction bases outside the gene matches: 2. CDR3 length: 12 amino acids. The CDR3 sequence is CAWSGDRVEQFF. CDR3 DNA: TGTGCCTGGAGTGGGGACAGGGTCGAGCAGTTCTTC.

The rearrangement links TRBV7-2 to TRBJ2-1, with TRBD2 as a possible D gene (6 bases). Germline values: CDR1 SGHTA, CDR2 FQGNSA. The CDR3 consists of 18 residues. Deletions cut 1 base from V and 3 bases from J, with 19 bases between. CDR3 DNA sequence: TGTGCCAGCAGCTTAGAAGGGCCCCTAGCGCACGACTACAATGAGCAGTTCTTC. It specifies CASSLEGPLAHDYNEQFF.

The rearrangement joins TRBV30 to TRBJ1-1; a possible D gene is TRBD1 (6 bases). CDR3 length: 14 residues. The ends were cut back, 5 bases at V and 0 bases at J, with 13 bases in the middle. Per germline, CDR1 GTSNPN and CDR2 SVGIG (reference sequence). This CDR3 reads CAWGGDNLNTEAFF. CDR3 in DNA: TGTGCCTGGGGGGGGGACAACTTGAACACTGAAGCTTTCTTT.

As DNA, the CDR3 is TGTGCCAGTAGTATCGCTAGCGCCTACGAGCAGTACTTC. This gives the protein CASSIASAYEQYF. The chain uses TRBV19 and TRBJ2-7, with D perhaps matching TRBD2 (6 bases). V was pared by 3 bases and J by 2 bases, with 8 bases between. CDR3 length equals 13 residues. Germline values: CDR1 LNHDA, CDR2 SQIVND (reference sequence).

The chain couples TRBV5-1 to TRBJ1-6; 8 bases are a match to TRBD1. Per the germline V gene, CDR1 is SGHRS and CDR2 is YFSETQ. The CDR3 extends over 15 amino acids. V dropped 4 bases and J dropped 9; count of bases not matched to a gene: 9. The DNA for the CDR3 is TGCGCCAGCAGCACACTGACAGGGGCAGCTTCACCCCTCCACTTT. Its translation is CASSTLTGAASPLHF. Based on the CDR3 plus reference TRBV5-1 and TRBJ1-6, the full variable domain is KAGVTQTPRYLIKTRGQQVTLSCSPISGHRSVSWYQQTPGQGLQFLFEYFSETQRNKGNFPGRFSGRQFSNSRSEMNVSTLELGDSALYLCASSTLTGAASPLHFGNGTRLTVT.

V usage is TRBV5-1 and J usage is TRBJ1-1; D is perhaps TRBD1 (5 bases). This CDR3 comprises 14 residues. From germline, CDR1 is SGHRS and CDR2 YFSETQ. V was clipped by 4 bases and J by 1 base, with 11 bases between them. This CDR3 is CASSPQGQNTEAFF. The CDR3 coding sequence is TGCGCCAGCAGCCCCCAAGGACAGAACACTGAAGCTTTCTTT.

This rearrangement joins TRBV9 to TRBJ1-2; 10 nucleotides line up with TRBD1. Unmatched junction bases numbered 7, after V lost 4 bases and J lost 4 bases. Germline CDR1 SGDLS, CDR2 YYNGEE. This CDR3 comprises 15 residues. CDR3 amino acids: CASSSQGTGVYGYTF. The CDR3 DNA sequence: TGTGCCAGCAGCTCCCAGGGGACAGGGGTCTATGGCTACACCTTC.

This chain links TRBV20-1 with TRBJ1-5; tentative D call: TRBD1 (5 bases). With 3 bases removed from V and 2 bases from J, the gap between germline ends came to 17 bases. There are 16 residues in the CDR3. Germline V lookup: CDR1 DFQATT, CDR2 SNEGSKA (reference sequence). The CDR3: CSASGLLGQGNQPQHF. In nucleotides, the CDR3 is TGCAGTGCTAGTGGCCTTCTGGGGCAGGGCAATCAGCCCCAGCATTTT.

V usage is TRBV10-2 and J usage is TRBJ1-5, with D hard to call. Germline-derived CDR1 and CDR2 are WSHSY and SAAADI. Trimming shortened V by 6 bases and J by 8 bases, and 11 bases separated the two germline ends. The CDR3 length is 12 residues. The CDR3 bases are TGCGCCAGCAGGGACGGCGGGGAGCCCCAGCATTTT. Its translation is CASRDGGEPQHF.

This clone was detected once. The V and J genes are TRBV3-1 (or the pseudogene TRBV3-2) and TRBJ1-2; tentatively, D is TRBD1 (5 bases). The germline V and J ends were trimmed by 4 bases and 6 bases, with 18 bases remaining between them. The CDR3 totals 15 residues. Germline V CDR1 and CDR2: LGHDT, YNNKEL (reference sequence). The CDR3 sequence is CASSRLLEGINGYTF. The CDR3 region has the DNA TGTGCCAGCAGCCGACTATTGGAGGGGATAAATGGCTACACCTTC.

The gene calls are TRBV6-2 or TRBV6-3 and TRBJ2-1; 11 bases agree with TRBD2. V shed 4 bases and J 0 bases; nucleotides not matched to a gene: 8. This CDR3 is 18 amino acids long. Germline loops: CDR1 MNHEY, CDR2 SVGEGT. CDR3 in amino acids: CASSWDLAGGSSYNEQFF. Here the CDR3 DNA reads TGTGCCAGCAGTTGGGACCTAGCGGGAGGATCCTCCTACAATGAGCAGTTCTTC.